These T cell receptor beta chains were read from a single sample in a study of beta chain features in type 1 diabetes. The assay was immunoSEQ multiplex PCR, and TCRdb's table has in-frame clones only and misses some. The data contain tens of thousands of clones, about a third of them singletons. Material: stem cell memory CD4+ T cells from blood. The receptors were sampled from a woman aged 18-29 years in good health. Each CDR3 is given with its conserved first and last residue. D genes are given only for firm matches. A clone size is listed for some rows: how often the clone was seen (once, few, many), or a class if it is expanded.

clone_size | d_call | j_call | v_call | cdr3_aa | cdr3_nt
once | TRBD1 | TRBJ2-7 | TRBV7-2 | CASSQGDPWEQYF | TGTGCCAGCAGTCAGGGGGACCCGTGGGAGCAGTACTTC
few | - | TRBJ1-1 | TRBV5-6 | CASSLRPNTEAFF | TGTGCCAGCAGCCTTCGTCCGAACACTGAAGCTTTCTTT
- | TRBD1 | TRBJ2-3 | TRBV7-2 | CASSTGVGTQYF | TGTGCCAGCAGCACAGGGGTGGGAACGCAGTATTTT
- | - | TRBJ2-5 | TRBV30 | CAWSVQDTLETQYF | TGTGCCTGGAGTGTACAAGACACTCTGGAGACCCAGTACTTC
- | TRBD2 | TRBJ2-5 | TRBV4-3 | CASSQYLAGHEETQYF | TGCGCCAGCAGCCAGTACCTAGCGGGGCACGAGGAGACCCAGTACTTC
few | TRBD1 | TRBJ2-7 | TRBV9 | CASSVGGTASFYEQYF | TGTGCCAGCAGCGTAGGTGGGACAGCGAGCTTCTACGAGCAGTACTTC
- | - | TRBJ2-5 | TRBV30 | CAWSVPVSAKTQYF | TGTGCCTGGAGTGTACCGGTTAGCGCCAAGACCCAGTACTTC
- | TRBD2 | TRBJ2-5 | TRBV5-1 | CASSLRVKREGQETQYF | TGCGCCAGCAGCTTACGGGTAAAGCGGGAGGGCCAAGAGACCCAGTACTTC
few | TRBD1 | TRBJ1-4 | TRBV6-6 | CASSLQGAGEKLFF | TGTGCCAGCAGTTTACAGGGGGCAGGAGAAAAACTGTTTTTT
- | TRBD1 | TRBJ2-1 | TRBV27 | CASSGQGTYNEQFF | TGTGCCAGCTCGGGACAGGGGACCTACAATGAGCAGTTCTTC
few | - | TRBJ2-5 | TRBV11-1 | CASSRREETQYF | TGTGCCAGCAGCCGCAGGGAAGAGACCCAGTACTTC
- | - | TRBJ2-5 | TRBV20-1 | CSANGEETQYF | TGCAGTGCTAACGGGGAAGAGACCCAGTACTTC
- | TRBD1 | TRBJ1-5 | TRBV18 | CASSLDRDQPQHF | TGTGCCAGCTCACTTGACAGGGATCAGCCCCAGCATTTT
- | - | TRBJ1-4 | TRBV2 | CASSEERNEKLFF | TGTGCCAGCAGTGAAGAGAGGAATGAAAAACTGTTTTTT
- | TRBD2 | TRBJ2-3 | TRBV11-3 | CASSWGWEAGESDTQYF | TGTGCCAGCAGCTGGGGGTGGGAAGCGGGAGAATCAGATACGCAGTATTTT
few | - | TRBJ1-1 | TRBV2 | CASSGQAQGAFF | TGTGCCAGCAGTGGACAGGCCCAGGGGGCTTTCTTT
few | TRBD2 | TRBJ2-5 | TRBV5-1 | CASSLVLAGGQETQYF | TGCGCCAGCAGCTTGGTGTTAGCGGGGGGACAAGAGACCCAGTACTTC
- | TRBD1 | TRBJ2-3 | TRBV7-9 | CASSARDRQGGRTDTQYF | TGTGCCAGCAGCGCCCGGGATCGACAGGGTGGTCGCACAGATACGCAGTATTTT
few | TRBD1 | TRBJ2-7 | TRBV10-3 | CAIRRDRGRDEQYF | TGTGCCATCAGACGGGACAGGGGCAGGGACGAGCAGTACTTC
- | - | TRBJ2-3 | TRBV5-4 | CASGRDFPLDTQYF | TGTGCCAGCGGCCGGGACTTTCCCTTAGATACGCAGTATTTT
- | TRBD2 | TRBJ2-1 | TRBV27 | CASSPGTSGRNEQFF | TGTGCCAGCAGTCCCGGGACTAGCGGGAGGAATGAGCAGTTCTTC
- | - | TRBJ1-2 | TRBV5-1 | CASSWGGRPHNYGYTF | TGCGCCAGCAGCTGGGGGGGACGACCGCATAACTATGGCTACACCTTC
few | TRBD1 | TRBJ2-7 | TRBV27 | CASSFGTGGYEQYF | TGTGCCAGCAGTTTCGGGACAGGGGGCTACGAGCAGTACTTC
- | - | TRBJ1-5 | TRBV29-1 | CSVEQGGNQPQHF | TGCAGCGTTGAACAGGGTGGCAATCAGCCCCAGCATTTT
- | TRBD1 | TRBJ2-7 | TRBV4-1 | CASSHRRGTGGAYEQYF | TGCGCCAGCAGCCACCGTCGTGGGACAGGGGGGGCCTACGAGCAGTACTTC
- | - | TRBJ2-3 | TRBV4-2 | CASSQALARKGGDTQYF | TGTGCCAGCAGCCAAGCCTTAGCTAGGAAAGGAGGAGATACGCAGTATTTT
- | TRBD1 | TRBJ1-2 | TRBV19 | CASSPGQGSYGYTF | TGTGCCAGTAGCCCGGGACAGGGGAGCTATGGCTACACCTTC
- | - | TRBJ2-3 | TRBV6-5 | CASSSRSRGTDTQYF | TGTGCCAGCAGTTCGAGGTCCCGGGGCACAGATACGCAGTATTTT
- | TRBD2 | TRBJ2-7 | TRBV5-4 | CASSLGLAGGSGQYF | TGTGCCAGCAGCCTGGGACTAGCGGGAGGGTCGGGGCAGTACTTC
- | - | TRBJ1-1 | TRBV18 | CASSPQGRGTEAFF | TGTGCCAGCTCACCCCAGGGTAGGGGCACTGAAGCTTTCTTT
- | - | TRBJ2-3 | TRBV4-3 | CASSQGASSTDTQYF | TGCGCCAGCAGCCAAGGCGCTAGCTCCACAGATACGCAGTATTTT
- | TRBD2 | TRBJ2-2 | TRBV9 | CASSVSGLAGSGELFF | TGTGCCAGCAGCGTATCCGGACTAGCGGGGAGCGGGGAGCTGTTTTTT
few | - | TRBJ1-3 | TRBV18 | CASSPGGGNTIYF | TGTGCCAGCTCACCGGGAGGCGGAAACACCATATATTTT
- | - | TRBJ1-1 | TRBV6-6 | CASRNGQRTEAFF | TGTGCCAGCAGAAACGGACAGCGCACTGAAGCTTTCTTT
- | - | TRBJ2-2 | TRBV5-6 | CASSPGHTITGELFF | TGTGCCAGCAGTCCGGGACATACCATTACCGGGGAGCTGTTTTTT
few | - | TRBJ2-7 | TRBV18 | CASSPLGAPSYEQYF | TGTGCCAGCTCACCACTGGGAGCTCCTTCCTACGAGCAGTACTTC
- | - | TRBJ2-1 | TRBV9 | CASSGGLFRFNEQFF | TGTGCCAGCAGCGGAGGACTATTCCGATTCAATGAGCAGTTCTTC
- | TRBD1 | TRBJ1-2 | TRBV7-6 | CASSSPYRGNYGYTF | TGTGCCAGCAGCTCGCCCTACAGGGGGAACTATGGCTACACCTTC
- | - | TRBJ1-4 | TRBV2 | CASSETRNEKLFF | TGTGCCAGCAGTGAAACACGCAATGAAAAACTGTTTTTT
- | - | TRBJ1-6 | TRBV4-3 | CASSQDLQGWSPLHF | TGCGCCAGCAGCCAAGATTTGCAGGGATGGTCACCCCTCCACTTT
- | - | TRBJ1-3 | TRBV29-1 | CSVVYGLSGNTIYF | TGCAGCGTTGTGTATGGGCTCTCTGGAAACACCATATATTTT
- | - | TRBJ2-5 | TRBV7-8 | CASSRGQIRYF | TGTGCCAGCAGCCGTGGACAGATTAGGTACTTC
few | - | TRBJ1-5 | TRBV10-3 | CAISDATGDQPQHF | TGTGCCATCAGTGACGCGACAGGCGATCAGCCCCAGCATTTT
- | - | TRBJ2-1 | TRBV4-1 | CASSQEGALHGKTEQFF | TGCGCCAGCAGCCAAGAGGGGGCCCTCCACGGAAAGACTGAGCAGTTCTTC
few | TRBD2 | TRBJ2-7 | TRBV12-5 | CASGIIWDYSYEQYF | TGTGCTAGTGGCATTATTTGGGACTACTCCTACGAGCAGTACTTC
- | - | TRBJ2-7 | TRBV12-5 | CASGFQGPYEQYF | TGTGCTAGTGGTTTCCAGGGGCCCTACGAGCAGTACTTC
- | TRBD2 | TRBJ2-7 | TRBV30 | CAWSEASGTYEQYF | TGTGCCTGGAGTGAGGCTAGCGGAACCTACGAGCAGTACTTC
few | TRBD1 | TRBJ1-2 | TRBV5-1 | CASSPGDRVQGGYTF | TGCGCCAGCAGCCCTGGGGACAGGGTCCAGGGCGGCTACACCTTC
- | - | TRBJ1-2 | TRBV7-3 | CASSLRAGRGYTF | TGTGCCAGCAGCTTAAGGGCGGGGCGAGGCTACACCTTC
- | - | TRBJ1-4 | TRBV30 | CAWSVLGPTNEKLFF | TGTGCCTGGAGTGTACTAGGACCAACTAATGAAAAACTGTTTTTT